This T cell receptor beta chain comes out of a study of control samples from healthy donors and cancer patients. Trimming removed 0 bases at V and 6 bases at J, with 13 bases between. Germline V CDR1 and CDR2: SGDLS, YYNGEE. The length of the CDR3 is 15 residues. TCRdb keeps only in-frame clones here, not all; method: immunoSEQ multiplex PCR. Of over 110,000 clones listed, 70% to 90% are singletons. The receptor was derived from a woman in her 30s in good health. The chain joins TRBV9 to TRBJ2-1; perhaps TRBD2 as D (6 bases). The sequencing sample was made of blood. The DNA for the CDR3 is TGTGCCAGCAGCGTAGACGGGAGAAGCGGCAATGAGCAGTTCTTC. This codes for CASSVDGRSGNEQFF.